Following are 6 T cell receptor beta chains from one sample sequenced in a study of blood T cell repertoires in COVID-19. Sequenced by immunoSEQ multiplex PCR; TCRdb stores in-frame clones only, minus some. The sample has under 150,000 clones, approximately 88% seen once. Input material: peripheral blood. The receptors shown here come from a woman older than 75 with acute or convalescent COVID-19.

CDR3 residues: CASSRPTGGETDTQYF. Written as DNA, the CDR3 is TGTGCCAGCAGCCGCCCCACGGGAGGGGAGACAGATACGCAGTATTTT. The chain employs TRBV5-4 and TRBJ2-3; 8 bases line up with TRBD2. CDR1 and CDR2 (germline): SGHNT, YYREEE (reference sequence). Trimming removed 4 bases from V and 3 bases from J; junction bases left unmatched: 10. The CDR3 spans 16 residues.

J is TRBJ2-7 and V is TRBV7-6, with D maybe TRBD2 (6 bases). V was cut by 2 bases and J by 3 bases, with 14 bases left in between. CDR3 length: 15 residues. Germline CDR1 reads SGHVS; CDR2 reads FNYEAQ. The CDR3 nucleotides read TGTGCCAGCAGCTTAACCGGGACTGGGGTCTACGAGCAGTACTTC. Amino acid sequence: CASSLTGTGVYEQYF.

The chain employs TRBV5-8 and TRBJ1-5; D unclear. Germline CDR1 is SGHTS and CDR2 is YDEGEE. The V and J ends lost 4 bases and 0 bases respectively, with 14 bases between them. This CDR3 has 16 amino acids. CDR3 amino acids: CASSLGWRASNQPQHF. CDR3 nucleotides: TGTGCCAGCAGCCTGGGGTGGAGGGCTAGCAATCAGCCCCAGCATTTT.

This clone has more than one count but fewer than ten. This chain connects TRBV7-8 to TRBJ2-7; D is unresolved. Per germline, CDR1 SGHVS and CDR2 FQNEAQ. V lost 5 bases, J lost 5 bases, and 10 bases lay in between. This CDR3 has 12 amino acids. The CDR3 DNA sequence: TGTGCCAGCAGCCGACTCGCGAACGAGCAGTACTTC. This codes for CASSRLANEQYF.

The rearrangement links TRBV7-8 to TRBJ2-1; D possibly corresponds to TRBD2 (5 bases). Germline V CDR1 and CDR2: SGHVS, FQNEAQ. Trimming removed 1 base from V and 1 base from J, with 17 bases in between. This CDR3 contains 18 residues. This chain's CDR3 is CASSLEIRPGGSYNEQFF. The CDR3, as DNA: TGTGCCAGCAGCTTAGAGATTCGTCCAGGAGGTTCCTACAATGAGCAGTTCTTC.

The rearrangement joins TRBV4-3 to TRBJ1-5; D unresolved. Trimming took 0 bases from V and 6 from J, leaving 18 bases between them. This CDR3 is built from 17 residues. The germline V gene encodes CDR1 LGHNA and CDR2 YSLEER. The chain's CDR3 is CASSQEFRPQVGQPQHF. In DNA, the CDR3 is TGCGCCAGCAGCCAAGAATTCCGCCCCCAGGTGGGTCAGCCCCAGCATTTT.